This T cell receptor beta chain derives from a study of T cells in localized non-small cell lung cancer. Using immunoSEQ multiplex PCR, the repertoire was profiled, and TCRdb retains in-frame clones only, with some absent. The sample has more than 45,000 clones, 86% seen once; the top ten hold roughly 18%. Trimming removed 4 bases from V and 7 bases from J; junction bases left unmatched: 5. This CDR3 spans 14 amino acids. The germline gives CDR1 MNHEY, CDR2 SMNVEV (reference sequence). Sample: peripheral blood, taken before any cancer treatment. The source is a male donor older than 55 with stage III squamous cell lung carcinoma. The chain links TRBV27 to TRBJ1-2, with 11 bases matching TRBD1. CDR3 DNA sequence: TGTGCCAGCAGTTCGGACAGGGGGCTTTTTGGCTACACCTTC. Translation gives CASSSDRGLFGYTF.